The clone carrying this T cell receptor (beta chain) was counted ten times or more. Antigen: not known. The authors prepared the TCRbeta library with unique molecular identifiers. One entry per CDR3 protein results from TCRdb running MiXCR on the PCR reads. The sample consists of over 450,000 distinct CDR3 sequences, 8% to 11% of them appearing once. This entry is derived from a study of T-cell reconstitution after alpha-beta-depleted transplantation in children. Germline assignment: CDR1 SGHNT and CDR2 YENEEA. Trimming shortened V by 0 bases and J by 5 bases, and 20 bases separated the two germline ends. The CDR3 loop spans 17 amino acids. Findings and caveats of the study: It was newly produced T cells that mostly accounted for T-cell counts and diversity one year after transplant. Expanded graft clones numbering several hundred reportedly gave rise to alpha-beta T cells about two months after transplant. After transplant, high TCRbeta diversity at day 60 in some patients arose from surviving recipient T cells and thymic progenitors.

The receptor comes from a child between 2 and 9 years old with inherited bone marrow failure, due to receive a stem cell transplant. The source material was PBMCs, sampled before TCRalphabeta/CD19-depleted stem cell transplant. The V and J genes are TRBV11-3 and TRBJ2-7, with D possibly TRBD2 on 5 matching bases. The CDR3 loop reads CASSLESRWEIMDEQYF. The CDR3 nucleotides read TGTGCCAGCAGCTTAGAGTCCAGGTGGGAGATAATGGACGAGCAGTACTTC.